This passage covers 21 T cell receptor beta chains from one sample sequenced in a study of control samples from healthy donors and cancer patients. Sequenced by immunoSEQ multiplex PCR; TCRdb stores in-frame clones only, minus some. The sample holds 120,000 or so clones, over 75% seen once. What was sequenced was PBMCs. These TCRs come from a woman aged 60-75 years with lung cancer.

The chain has TRBV5-1 and TRBJ1-6; TRBD1 agrees at 9 bases. Germline CDR1 is SGHRS and CDR2 is YFSETQ. The CDR3 loop spans 15 amino acids. The junction had 7 bases not matched to a gene; V was cut back by 6 bases and J by 6 bases. The CDR3 loop reads CASKTGGSSNSPLHF. CDR3 nucleotide sequence: TGCGCCAGCAAGACAGGGGGAAGCAGTAATTCACCCCTCCACTTT.

V gene TRBV7-2 combines with J gene TRBJ1-5, with 7 bases matching TRBD1. CDR3 length: 15 residues. Looked up from germline, CDR1 is SGHTA and CDR2 is FQGNSA. V trimming: 5 bases; J trimming: 4 bases; junction bases outside the gene matches: 8. The CDR3 here is CASSPTGDGNQPQHF. CDR3 DNA: TGTGCCAGCAGCCCTACAGGGGACGGTAATCAGCCCCAGCATTTT. The variable domain in full, completed from reference TRBV7-2 and TRBJ1-5, reads GAGVSQSPSNKVTEKGKDVELRCDPISGHTALYWYRQSLGQGLEFLIYFQGNSAPDKSGLPSDRFSAERTGGSVSTLTIQRTQQEDSAVYLCASSPTGDGNQPQHFGDGTRLSIL.

This clone showed up just once. The V and J genes are TRBV18 and TRBJ2-5; 7 bases fit TRBD1. The V segment lost 1 base and the J segment 5 bases; nucleotides outside the gene matches: 4. CDR1 and CDR2 from the germline V gene are KGHSH and LQKENI. The CDR3 has 14 amino acids. The CDR3 sequence: CASSPQGAGETQYF. The CDR3, as DNA: TGTGCCAGCTCACCACAGGGGGCAGGGGAGACCCAGTACTTC.

The genes are TRBV7-2 and TRBJ2-1, with unresolved D. The CDR3 sequence is 12 residues long. V lost 5 bases, J lost 9 bases, and 11 bases lay in between. Germline CDR1 is SGHTA and CDR2 is FQGNSA. The chain's CDR3 is CASSLEIGEQFF. The CDR3 region has the DNA TGTGCCAGCAGCCTAGAGATCGGTGAGCAGTTCTTC.

Only a few counts were recorded for this clone. CDR3 sequence (DNA): TGTGCCAGTAGTATAGCCGGGCGGGCAGGGGGAGGAGATACGCAGTATTTT. It encodes CASSIAGRAGGGDTQYF. V and J are TRBV19 and TRBJ2-3; a possible D gene is TRBD1 (7 bases). CDR3 length: 17 residues. With 1 base removed from V and 5 bases from J, the gap between germline ends came to 19 bases. CDR1 is LNHDA and CDR2 is SQIVND in the germline V gene (reference sequence).

This clone was detected only a few times. V gene TRBV30 combines with J gene TRBJ1-2; D remains unclear. In germline, CDR1 is GTSNPN, CDR2 SVGIG (reference sequence). Trimming removed 4 bases at V and 6 bases at J, with 6 bases between. This CDR3 is built from 10 residues. CDR3 residues: CAWKRDGYTF. Written as DNA, the CDR3 is TGTGCCTGGAAGAGGGATGGCTACACCTTC.

J is TRBJ2-1 and V is TRBV19, with 9 positions matching TRBD1. After removal of 7 bases from V and 0 bases from J, the junction contained 7 bases not matched to a gene. CDR3 length: 16 residues. Germline values: CDR1 LNHDA, CDR2 SQIVND (reference sequence). CDR3 coding DNA: TGTGCCAGTACCTCTGGACAGGGGAGCTCCTACAATGAGCAGTTCTTC. It is translated as CASTSGQGSSYNEQFF.

This clone was observed once. The chain uses TRBV9 and TRBJ2-2; unclear D gene. Trimming shortened V by 3 bases and J by 7 bases, and 10 bases separated the two germline ends. The CDR3 is 13 residues long. Per the germline V gene, CDR1 is SGDLS and CDR2 is YYNGEE. CDR3 in amino acids: CASSETTHGELFF. For the CDR3, the DNA is TGTGCCAGCAGCGAAACGACGCACGGGGAGCTGTTTTTT.

CDR3 nucleotide sequence: TGTGCCAGCAGCCCTCAGGGAGGCGTCTATGGCTACACCTTC. The encoded protein is CASSPQGGVYGYTF. The chain combines TRBV7-8 with TRBJ1-2, with a tentative D call TRBD1 (5 bases). Germline V gives CDR1 SGHVS, CDR2 FQNEAQ. With 5 bases removed from V and 4 bases from J, the gap between germline ends came to 14 bases. The CDR3 is 14 residues long. Full variable domain (remainder filled in from reference TRBV7-8 and TRBJ1-2): GAGVSQSPRYKVAKRGQDVALRCDPISGHVSLFWYQQALGQGPEFLTYFQNEAQLDKSGLPSDRFFAERPEGSVSTLKIQRTQQEDSAVYLCASSPQGGVYGYTFGSGTRLTVV.

CDR3 DNA: TGTGCCAGCAGCGTCCCTAGCGGAATTAACACCGGGGAGCTGTTTTTT. This encodes CASSVPSGINTGELFF. This chain links TRBV9 with TRBJ2-2, with 7 bases lining up with TRBD2. The CDR3 contains 16 residues. Germline V lookup: CDR1 SGDLS, CDR2 YYNGEE. The V and J ends lost 2 bases and 2 bases, in that order; junction bases with no gene match: 6.

This chain connects TRBV10-3 to TRBJ1-1; 9 bases are shared with TRBD1. In germline, CDR1 is ENHRY, CDR2 SYGVKD. The CDR3 is 14 residues long. The V gene end was trimmed by 6 bases and the J gene end by 0 bases; junction bases not matched to a gene: 2. CDR3 bases: TGTGCCATCAGGGACAGGGGTATGAACACTGAAGCTTTCTTT. This sequence encodes CAIRDRGMNTEAFF.

This chain connects TRBV2 to TRBJ1-2; D is undetermined. The V and J ends lost 8 bases and 4 bases respectively, with 17 bases between them. Germline CDR1 SNHLY, CDR2 FYNNEI. The CDR3 spans 14 residues. The CDR3 DNA sequence: TGTGCCAGCGGAGCGGTCGGGATGGCCTATGGCTACACCTTC. Amino acid sequence: CASGAVGMAYGYTF.

CDR3 amino acids: CASSPSGGGAEAFF. The CDR3 DNA follows: TGTGCCAGCAGCCCGTCGGGTGGGGGAGCTGAAGCTTTCTTT. The rearrangement uses TRBV6-5 and TRBJ1-1; D perhaps matches TRBD1 (5 bases). V dropped 6 bases and J dropped 6 bases, with 17 bases sitting between them. The length of the CDR3 is 14 residues. The germline gives CDR1 MNHEY, CDR2 SVGAGI.

The V and J genes are TRBV19 and TRBJ1-5; 7 bases align to TRBD1. The CDR3 length is 15 residues. Germline assignment: CDR1 LNHDA and CDR2 SQIVND (reference sequence). With V trimmed by 3 bases and J by 5 bases, 7 bases remained unmatched. In DNA form, the CDR3 reads TGTGCCAGTAGTATGATAGCAGGGGGGGATCAGCCCCAGCATTTT. Protein product: CASSMIAGGDQPQHF.

The genes are TRBV7-2 and TRBJ2-5, with a tentative D call TRBD1 (5 bases). The germline V gene has CDR1 SGHTA and CDR2 FQGNSA. The CDR3 consists of 14 residues. V was clipped by 5 bases and J by 5 bases, with 15 bases between them. CDR3 in DNA: TGTGCCAGCAGCCCACACCAGGGTCTGGAGACCCAGTACTTC. This encodes CASSPHQGLETQYF.

J is TRBJ1-1 and V is TRBV28; D gene ambiguous. Trimming cost V 5 bases and J 5 bases, with 15 bases left between them. Germline assignment: CDR1 MDHEN and CDR2 SYDVKM. CDR3 length: 14 amino acids. The CDR3 DNA sequence: TGTGCCAGCAGTCCCGCGGGCTCGGGGACTGAAGCTTTCTTT. It specifies CASSPAGSGTEAFF. Complete variable domain (other parts from reference TRBV28 and TRBJ1-1): DVKVTQSSRYLVKRTGEKVFLECVQDMDHENMFWYRQDPGLGLRLIYFSYDVKMKEKGDIPEGYSVSREKKERFSLILESASTNQTSMYLCASSPAGSGTEAFFGQGTRLTVV.

Concerning this clone itself: In the same sample, other DNA sequences code for this CDR3. The chain carries TRBV6-1 and TRBJ1-2, with 10 positions matching TRBD1. CDR3 length equals 14 residues. Losses at the gene ends were 1 base for V and 7 bases for J; bases not matched to a gene: 3. From germline, CDR1 is MNHNS and CDR2 SASEGT. This CDR3 reads CASSEGQGASGYTF. DNA for the CDR3: TGTGCCAGCAGTGAAGGACAGGGGGCAAGTGGCTACACCTTC.

Written as DNA, the CDR3 is TGTGCCAGCAACGACCCCAGGGAGGGAATGGGCGAGCAGTACTTC. Translation gives CASNDPREGMGEQYF. The chain joins TRBV5-6 to TRBJ2-7; 7 positions match TRBD2. In germline, CDR1 is SGHDT, CDR2 YYEEEE. Trimming at V came to 6 bases and at J to 6 bases, leaving 15 bases not matched to a gene. The CDR3 has 15 amino acids.

This clone was seen once. This chain joins TRBV19 and TRBJ2-3, with 9 bases matching TRBD1. Per the germline V gene, CDR1 is LNHDA and CDR2 is SQIVND (reference sequence). The junction had 8 bases not matched to a gene; V was cut back by 9 bases and J by 4 bases. This CDR3 has 14 amino acids. The CDR3 DNA sequence: TGTGCCAGCACCGACAGGGGGAAACCAGATACGCAGTATTTT. Protein sequence: CASTDRGKPDTQYF.

This clone was found once. The rearrangement joins TRBV6-2 or TRBV6-3 to TRBJ1-1, with 8 bases matching TRBD1. CDR1 and CDR2 (germline): MNHEY, SVGEGT. This CDR3 has 13 amino acids. V shed 6 bases and J 6 bases; nucleotides not matched to a gene: 6. The CDR3 spells CASSWDRSAEAFF. In DNA, the CDR3 is TGTGCCAGCAGCTGGGACAGGTCCGCTGAAGCTTTCTTT.

This chain joins TRBV21-1 and TRBJ1-2; the DNA was not compared with TRBD1, the D call given in the table. TRBV21-1 is assigned pseudogene status. CDR3 size: 13 residues. In DNA form, the CDR3 reads TGTGCCAGTCCGGGACAGGGGTTGTGCGGCTACACCTTC. Protein product: CASPGQGLCGYTF.